This TCR beta chain was observed in a study of T-cell memory formation after mild COVID-19. The authors produced TCR alpha and TCR beta cDNA libraries with sample barcodes and UMIs by 5'RACE using constant-segment primers. From the 5' RACE reads, TCRdb called clonotypes with MiXCR, one entry per CDR3 protein. The repertoire holds hundreds of thousands of distinct CDR3 sequences, with approximately 14% as singletons. The CDR3 has 16 residues. The germline CDR1 and CDR2 sequences are MGHRA and YSYEKL. Trimming took 4 bases from V and 5 from J, leaving 20 bases between them. J is TRBJ1-1 and V is TRBV4-1; tentative D call: TRBD1 (5 bases). The clonotype was recovered from a man between 18 and 29 years old who had mild COVID-19 (a few samples of this study predate the infection). Cell type and time point are not known. Sequencing was carried out using PBMCs or a T cell subset sorted from them (not recorded which). The CDR3 protein is CASSRQGVARTTEAFF. The CDR3 region has the DNA TGCGCCAGCAGCCGGCAAGGGGTGGCCCGGACAACTGAAGCTTTCTTT.